Reported below is one TCR beta chain. Data came from immunoSEQ multiplex PCR; TCRdb stores just in-frame clones and leaves some out. Of about 60,000 clones in the sample, 90% to 95% were seen once. Germline assignment: CDR1 SGDLS and CDR2 YYNGEE. This CDR3 region has 15 residues. V dropped 3 bases and J dropped 2; count of bases not matched to a gene: 4. This specimen comes from a study of T cell changes during pregnancy in multiple sclerosis. The chain links TRBV9 to TRBJ1-2, with 10 bases matching TRBD1. This TCR was recovered from a female donor with multiple sclerosis, enrolled in a pregnancy study. Specimen: peripheral blood, collected in the first trimester of pregnancy. This CDR3 is CASSAGTGANYGYTF. CDR3 coding DNA: TGTGCCAGCAGCGCCGGGACAGGGGCAAACTATGGCTACACCTTC.